This T cell receptor (beta chain) was identified in a study of cytotoxic CD8 clonotypes in ibrutinib-treated CLL. Some clones are missing from TCRdb's copy, which holds only in-frame ones; the method was immunoSEQ multiplex PCR. The sample lists approximately 70,000 clones, 80% seen once, with around 7.6% in the top ten. Germline V gives CDR1 MGHRA, CDR2 YSYEKL. V lost 1 base, J lost 7 bases, and 9 bases stayed unmatched. CDR3 length equals 16 residues. The clonotype originates from a human donor with chronic lymphocytic leukemia. The sample here was PBMCs, taken at disease progression, from a patient treated with ibrutinib. The genes are TRBV4-1 and TRBJ2-2, with TRBD2 matching over 7 bases. The CDR3 nucleotides read TGCGCCAGCAGCCAAGTTTCGCGGGGGACGATCGGGGAGCTGTTTTTT. Translation gives CASSQVSRGTIGELFF.